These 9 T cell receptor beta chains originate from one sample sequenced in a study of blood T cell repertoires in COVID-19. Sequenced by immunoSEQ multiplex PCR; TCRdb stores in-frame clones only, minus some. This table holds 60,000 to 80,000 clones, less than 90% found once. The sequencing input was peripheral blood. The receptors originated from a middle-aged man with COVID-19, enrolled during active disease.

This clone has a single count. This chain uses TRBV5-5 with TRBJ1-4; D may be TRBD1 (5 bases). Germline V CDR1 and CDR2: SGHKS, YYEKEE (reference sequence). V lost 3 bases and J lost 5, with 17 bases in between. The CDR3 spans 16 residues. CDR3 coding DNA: TGTGCCAGCAGCTCTGCAGTGACAGCCTACAATGAAAAACTGTTTTTT. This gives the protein CASSSAVTAYNEKLFF.

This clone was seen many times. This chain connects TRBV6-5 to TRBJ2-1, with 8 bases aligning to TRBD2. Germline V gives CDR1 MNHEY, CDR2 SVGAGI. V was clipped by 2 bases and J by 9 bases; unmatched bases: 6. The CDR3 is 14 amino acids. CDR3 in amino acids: CASSYQREGPEQFF. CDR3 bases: TGTGCCAGCAGTTACCAACGGGAGGGCCCTGAGCAGTTCTTC.

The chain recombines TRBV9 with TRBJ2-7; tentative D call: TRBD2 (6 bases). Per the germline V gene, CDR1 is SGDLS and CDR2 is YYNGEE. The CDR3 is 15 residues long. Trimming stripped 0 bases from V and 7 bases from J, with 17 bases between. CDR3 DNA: TGTGCCAGCAGCGTAGACCCGGGAGATCCTGGGGAGCAGTACTTC. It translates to CASSVDPGDPGEQYF.

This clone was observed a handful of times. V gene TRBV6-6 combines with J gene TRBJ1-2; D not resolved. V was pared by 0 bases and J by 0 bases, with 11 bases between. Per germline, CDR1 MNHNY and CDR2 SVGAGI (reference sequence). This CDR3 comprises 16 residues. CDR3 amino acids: CASSYSWEGTNYGYTF. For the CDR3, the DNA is TGTGCCAGCAGTTACTCGTGGGAGGGTACTAACTATGGCTACACCTTC.

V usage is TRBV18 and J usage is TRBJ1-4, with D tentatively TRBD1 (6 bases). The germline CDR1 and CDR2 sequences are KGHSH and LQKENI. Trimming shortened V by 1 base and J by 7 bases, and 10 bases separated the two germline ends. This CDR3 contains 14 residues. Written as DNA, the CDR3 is TGTGCCAGCTCACCACGGCAGGGGACTGAAAAACTGTTTTTT. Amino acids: CASSPRQGTEKLFF.

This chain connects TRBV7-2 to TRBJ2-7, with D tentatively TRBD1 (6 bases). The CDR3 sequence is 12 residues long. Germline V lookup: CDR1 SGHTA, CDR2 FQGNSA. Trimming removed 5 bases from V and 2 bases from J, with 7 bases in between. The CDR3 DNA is TGTGCCAGCAGCCCAGGGGCCTACGAGCAGTACTTC. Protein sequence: CASSPGAYEQYF.

This CDR3 is CASSSGTALMNTEAFF. CDR3 nucleotide sequence: TGTGCCAGCAGTTCGGGGACAGCTCTTATGAACACTGAAGCTTTCTTT. The chain combines TRBV6-5 with TRBJ1-1; the match to TRBD1 covers 7 bases. The CDR3 extends over 16 amino acids. Germline CDR1 and CDR2: MNHEY and SVGAGI. V dropped 4 bases and J dropped 0; count of bases not matched to a gene: 8.

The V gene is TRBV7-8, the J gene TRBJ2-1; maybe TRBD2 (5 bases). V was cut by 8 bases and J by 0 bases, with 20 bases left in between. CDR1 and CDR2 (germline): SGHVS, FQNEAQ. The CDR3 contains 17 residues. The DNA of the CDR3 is TGTGCCAGCTATCCTTGGCCGCGGGCGAGCTCCTACAATGAGCAGTTCTTC. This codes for CASYPWPRASSYNEQFF.

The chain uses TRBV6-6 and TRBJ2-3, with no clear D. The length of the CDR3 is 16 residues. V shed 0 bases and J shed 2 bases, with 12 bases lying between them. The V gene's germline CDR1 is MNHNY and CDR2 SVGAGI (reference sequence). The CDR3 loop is CASSYSSPPPTDTQYF. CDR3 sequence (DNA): TGTGCCAGCAGTTACTCTAGTCCTCCACCCACAGATACGCAGTATTTT.